Listed here are 16 T cell receptor beta chains from one sample, sequenced in a study of technical replicates of blood from a handful of donors. Repertoires were generated with immunoSEQ multiplex PCR, while TCRdb's copy carries only in-frame clones and drops some. The sample includes roughly 62,000 clones, 91% of them seen just once. Material for sequencing was PBMCs. The receptors shown here come from a human donor in good health. Some clones in this sample may be carry-over from other donors' samples.

This clone turned up a few times. The chain recombines TRBV7-3 with TRBJ1-6; TRBD1 aligns across 9 bases. The CDR3 is 16 residues long. CDR1 is SGHTA, CDR2 FQGTGA, per germline. V gave up 4 bases and J gave up 7 bases; unmatched junction bases: 8. The CDR3 here is CASSSGQGTNNSPLHF. In DNA form, the CDR3 reads TGTGCCAGCAGCTCCGGACAGGGGACGAACAATTCACCCCTCCACTTT.

This chain links TRBV6-5 with TRBJ2-7; TRBD2 matches at 8 bases. The trim removed 0 bases at V and 4 bases at J, leaving 8 bases unmatched. The germline CDR1 and CDR2 sequences are MNHEY and SVGAGI. The CDR3 spans 16 residues. CDR3 loop: CASSYSSASGSYEQYF. CDR3 in DNA: TGTGCCAGCAGTTACTCGTCGGCTAGCGGGTCGTACGAGCAGTACTTC.

This chain uses TRBV6-6 with TRBJ1-4; 8 bases are a match to TRBD1. This CDR3 region has 14 residues. J gave up 3 bases and V 6 bases, and 3 bases lay outside the gene matches. CDR1 and CDR2 from the germline V gene are MNHNY and SVGAGI (reference sequence). In DNA, the CDR3 is TGTGCCAGCAGCCACAGGGGGTCTAATGAAAAACTGTTTTTT. Protein product: CASSHRGSNEKLFF.

The chain has TRBV7-9 and TRBJ2-1, with 10 bases that match TRBD1. The CDR3 loop spans 14 amino acids. Germline V lookup: CDR1 SEHNR, CDR2 FQNEAQ (reference sequence). The V segment lost 5 bases and the J segment 5 bases; nucleotides outside the gene matches: 3. CDR3 in DNA: TGTGCCAGCAGCCGGACAGGGGGTAACAATGAGCAGTTCTTC. Translated: CASSRTGGNNEQFF.

The gene calls are TRBV5-4 and TRBJ2-7, with 9 nucleotides matching TRBD1. Germline V CDR1 and CDR2: SGHNT, YYREEE (reference sequence). The CDR3 consists of 13 residues. The V gene end was trimmed by 4 bases and the J gene end by 6 bases; junction bases not matched to a gene: 5. The chain's CDR3 is CASSHDRGGEQYF. DNA of the CDR3: TGTGCCAGCAGCCACGACAGGGGGGGCGAGCAGTACTTC.

The chain uses TRBV5-1 and TRBJ2-2; D is ambiguous. CDR3 length: 13 amino acids. V was shortened by 4 bases and J by 6 bases, with 10 bases between the two germline ends. Looked up from germline, CDR1 is SGHRS and CDR2 is YFSETQ. CDR3 sequence (DNA): TGCGCCAGCAGCCCTCGCGAGGCCGGGGAGCTGTTTTTT. Amino acids: CASSPREAGELFF.

This chain joins TRBV9 and TRBJ1-1, with TRBD1 identical over 7 bases. CDR3 size: 18 residues. The ends lost 3 bases at V and 6 bases at J; junction bases unmatched: 20. Germline assignment: CDR1 SGDLS and CDR2 YYNGEE. The CDR3 is CASSAPRGRVATTAEAFF. The CDR3 DNA reads TGTGCCAGCAGCGCCCCGAGGGGGCGGGTCGCGACGACCGCTGAAGCTTTCTTT.

The V and J genes are TRBV27 and TRBJ1-6; possibly TRBD1 for D (5 bases). The V end was cut by 3 bases, the J end by 4 bases, with 10 bases between. The CDR3 has 15 amino acids. Per germline, CDR1 MNHEY and CDR2 SMNVEV (reference sequence). Here the CDR3 DNA reads TGTGCCAGCAGTTTTAGGACACAGTATAATTCACCCCTCCACTTT. This translates into CASSFRTQYNSPLHF.

The chain links TRBV11-1 to TRBJ1-3, with a weak D call TRBD1 (6 bases). The CDR3 has 17 amino acids. The V and J ends lost 3 bases and 0 bases respectively, with 15 bases between them. Germline CDR1 reads SGHAT; CDR2 reads FQDESV (reference sequence). The CDR3 sequence: CASSFLRGEDSGNTIYF. The CDR3 nucleotides are TGTGCCAGCAGCTTCCTCAGGGGAGAAGACTCTGGAAACACCATATATTTT.

The V and J genes are TRBV29-1 and TRBJ2-5, with TRBD1 as a possible D gene (7 bases). Trimming took 3 bases from V and 2 from J, leaving 16 bases between them. CDR3 size: 15 residues. In germline, CDR1 is SQVTM, CDR2 ANQGSEA. The CDR3 region is CSVDRPTGRQETQYF. CDR3 bases: TGCAGCGTTGATCGCCCGACAGGGAGGCAAGAGACCCAGTACTTC. The variable domain in full, with the rest retrieved from reference TRBV29-1 and TRBJ2-5, is SAVISQKPSRDICQRGTSLTIQCQVDSQVTMMFWYRQQPGQSLTLIATANQGSEATYESGFVIDKFPISRPNLTFSTLTVSNMSPEDSSIYLCSVDRPTGRQETQYFGPGTRLLVL.

V usage is TRBV7-9 and J usage is TRBJ2-6; 7 bases agree with TRBD1. Trimming removed 2 bases from V and 0 bases from J; junction bases left unmatched: 7. The CDR3 is made up of 18 amino acids. Germline CDR1 reads SEHNR; CDR2 reads FQNEAQ (reference sequence). The CDR3 is CASSLSRGIYSGANVLTF. Written as DNA, the CDR3 is TGTGCCAGCAGCTTATCCAGGGGGATCTACTCTGGGGCCAACGTCCTGACTTTC. The whole variable domain, filled in from reference TRBV7-9 and TRBJ2-6, reads DTGVSQNPRHKITKRGQNVTFRCDPISEHNRLYWYRQTLGQGPEFLTYFQNEAQLEKSRLLSDRFSAERPKGSFSTLEIQRTEQGDSAMYLCASSLSRGIYSGANVLTFGAGSRLTVL.

The rearrangement uses TRBV4-2 and TRBJ1-1; D unresolved. CDR3 length: 16 amino acids. The germline V gene encodes CDR1 LGHNA and CDR2 YNFKEQ. V dropped 0 bases and J dropped 0 bases, with 11 bases sitting between them. The CDR3 DNA is TGTGCCAGCAGCCAAGATCAGCGGCATATGAACACTGAAGCTTTCTTT. Translating it yields CASSQDQRHMNTEAFF.

The chain joins TRBV30 to TRBJ2-7; 8 positions match TRBD2. Germline lookup yields CDR1 GTSNPN and CDR2 SVGIG (reference sequence). The V and J ends lost 3 bases and 5 bases, in that order; junction bases with no gene match: 9. This CDR3 region has 14 residues. Written as DNA, the CDR3 is TGTGCCTGGAGGAAAAGCGGGAGTTCTCACGAGCAGTACTTC. Amino acids: CAWRKSGSSHEQYF.

J is TRBJ2-1 and V is TRBV19, with 7 bases aligning to TRBD1. Germline V CDR1 and CDR2: LNHDA, SQIVND (reference sequence). Losses at the gene ends were 4 bases for V and 13 bases for J; bases not matched to a gene: 7. The CDR3 is 12 residues long. CDR3 nucleotide sequence: TGTGCCAGTAGTACTCGGACAGGCGTTCAGTTCTTC. Amino acids: CASSTRTGVQFF. The variable domain in full, completed from reference TRBV19 and TRBJ2-1, reads DGGITQSPKYLFRKEGQNVTLSCEQNLNHDAMYWYRQDPGQGLRLIYYSQIVNDFQKGDIAEGYSVSREKKESFPLTVTSAQKNPTAFYLCASSTRTGVQFFGPGTRLTVL.

The chain combines TRBV4-1 with TRBJ2-1, with D possibly TRBD2 on 8 matching bases. The germline gives CDR1 MGHRA, CDR2 YSYEKL. With 5 bases removed from V and 7 bases from J, the gap between germline ends came to 33 bases. This CDR3 has 20 amino acids. CDR3 in DNA: TGCGCCAGCAGCGGGCCCAGAGACAGGGCGGGTAGCGGGGCCAGAAATGAGCAGTTCTTC. It specifies CASSGPRDRAGSGARNEQFF.

The chain recombines TRBV14 with TRBJ2-1, with TRBD2 matching over 11 bases. The CDR3 length is 15 residues. With 6 bases clipped from V and 6 bases from J, the junction kept 7 bases outside the gene matches. In germline, CDR1 is SGHDN, CDR2 FVKESK. The CDR3 DNA reads TGTGCCAGCAGAGGACTAGCGGGCTATTCCAATGAGCAGTTCTTC. This gives the protein CASRGLAGYSNEQFF.